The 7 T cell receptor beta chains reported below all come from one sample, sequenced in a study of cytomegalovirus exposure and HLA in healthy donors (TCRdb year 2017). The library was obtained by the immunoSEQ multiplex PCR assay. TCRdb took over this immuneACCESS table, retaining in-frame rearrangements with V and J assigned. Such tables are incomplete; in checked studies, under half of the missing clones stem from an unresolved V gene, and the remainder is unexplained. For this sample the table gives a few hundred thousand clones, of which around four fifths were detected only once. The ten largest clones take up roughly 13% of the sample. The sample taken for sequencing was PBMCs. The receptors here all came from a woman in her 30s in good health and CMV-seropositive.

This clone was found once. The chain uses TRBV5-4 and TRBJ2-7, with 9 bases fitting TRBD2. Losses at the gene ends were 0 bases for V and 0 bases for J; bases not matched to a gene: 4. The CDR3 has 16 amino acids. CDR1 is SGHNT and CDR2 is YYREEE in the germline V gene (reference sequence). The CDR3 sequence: CASSLGLAGSSYEQYF. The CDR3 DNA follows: TGTGCCAGCAGCTTGGGGCTAGCGGGGTCCTCCTACGAGCAGTACTTC.

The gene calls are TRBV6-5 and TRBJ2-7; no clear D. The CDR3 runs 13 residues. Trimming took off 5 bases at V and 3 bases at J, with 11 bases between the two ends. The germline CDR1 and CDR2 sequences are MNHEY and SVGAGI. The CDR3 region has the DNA TGTGCCAGCAGTCAAGAGGTGAGCTACGAGCAGTACTTC. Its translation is CASSQEVSYEQYF.

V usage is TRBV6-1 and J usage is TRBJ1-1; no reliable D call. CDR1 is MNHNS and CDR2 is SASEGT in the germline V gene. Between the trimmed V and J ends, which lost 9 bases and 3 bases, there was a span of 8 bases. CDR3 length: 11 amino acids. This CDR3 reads CASSWDTEAFF. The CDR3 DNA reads TGTGCCAGTTCCTGGGACACTGAAGCTTTCTTT.

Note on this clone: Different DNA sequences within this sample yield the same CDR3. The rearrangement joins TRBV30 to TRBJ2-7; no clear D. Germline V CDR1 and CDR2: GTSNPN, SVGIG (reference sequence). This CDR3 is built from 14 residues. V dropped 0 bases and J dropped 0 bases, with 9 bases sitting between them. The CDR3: CAWSVGGSSYEQYF. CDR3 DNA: TGTGCCTGGAGTGTTGGCGGAAGCTCCTACGAGCAGTACTTC.

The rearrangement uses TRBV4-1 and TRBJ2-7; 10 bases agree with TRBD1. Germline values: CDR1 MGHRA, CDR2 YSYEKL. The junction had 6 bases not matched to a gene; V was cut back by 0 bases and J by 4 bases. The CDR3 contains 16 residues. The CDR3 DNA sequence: TGCGCCAGCAGCCAAGATGGGACAGGGGCCCGTTACGAGCAGTACTTC. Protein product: CASSQDGTGARYEQYF.

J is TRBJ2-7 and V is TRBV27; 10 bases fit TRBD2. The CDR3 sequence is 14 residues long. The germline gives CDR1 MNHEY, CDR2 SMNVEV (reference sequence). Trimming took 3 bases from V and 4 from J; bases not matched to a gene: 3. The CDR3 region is CASSFLAGAYEQYF. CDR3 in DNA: TGTGCCAGCAGTTTCCTAGCGGGAGCTTACGAGCAGTACTTC.

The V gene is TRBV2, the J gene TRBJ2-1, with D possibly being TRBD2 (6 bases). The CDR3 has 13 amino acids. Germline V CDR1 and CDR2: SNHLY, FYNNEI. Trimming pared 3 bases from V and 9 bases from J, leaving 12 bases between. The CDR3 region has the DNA TGTGCCAGCAGTGATGGACTAAATAGTGAGCAGTTCTTC. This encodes CASSDGLNSEQFF.